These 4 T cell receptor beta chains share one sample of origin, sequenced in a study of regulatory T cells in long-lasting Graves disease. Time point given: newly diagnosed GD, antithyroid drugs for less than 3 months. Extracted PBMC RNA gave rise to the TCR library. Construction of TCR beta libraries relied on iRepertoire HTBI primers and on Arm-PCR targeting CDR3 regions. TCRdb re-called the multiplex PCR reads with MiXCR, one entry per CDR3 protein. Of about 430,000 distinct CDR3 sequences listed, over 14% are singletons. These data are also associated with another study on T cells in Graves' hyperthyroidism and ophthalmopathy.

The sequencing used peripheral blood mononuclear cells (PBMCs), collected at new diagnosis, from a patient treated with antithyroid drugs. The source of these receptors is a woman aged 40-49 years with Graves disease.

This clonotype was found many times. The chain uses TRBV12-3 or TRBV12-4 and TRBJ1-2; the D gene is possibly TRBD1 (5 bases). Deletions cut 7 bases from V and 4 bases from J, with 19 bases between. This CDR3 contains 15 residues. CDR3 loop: CASTEEVGRVYGYTF. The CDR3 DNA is TGTGCCAGCACCGAAGAGGTGGGCAGGGTCTATGGCTACACCTTC.

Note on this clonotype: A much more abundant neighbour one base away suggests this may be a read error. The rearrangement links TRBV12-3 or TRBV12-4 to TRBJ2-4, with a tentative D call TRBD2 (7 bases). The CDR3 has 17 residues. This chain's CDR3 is CASSPGTGRGGGNTQYF. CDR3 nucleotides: TGTGCCAGCAGTCCGGGGACTGGAAGGGGGGGCGGAAACACTCAGTACTTC.

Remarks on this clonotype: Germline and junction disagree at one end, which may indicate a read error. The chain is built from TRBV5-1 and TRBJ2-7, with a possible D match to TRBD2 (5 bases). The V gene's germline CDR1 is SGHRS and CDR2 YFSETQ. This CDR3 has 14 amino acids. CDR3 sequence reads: CASSLVGGFYEQCF. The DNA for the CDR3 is TGCGCCAGCAGCTTGGTTGGCGGGTTCTACGAGCAGTGCTTC. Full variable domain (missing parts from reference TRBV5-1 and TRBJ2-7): KAGVTQTPRYLIKTRGQQVTLSCSPISGHRSVSWYQQTPGQGLQFLFEYFSETQRNKGNFPGRFSGRQFSNSRSEMNVSTLELGDSALYLCASSLVGGFYEQCFGPGTRLTVT.

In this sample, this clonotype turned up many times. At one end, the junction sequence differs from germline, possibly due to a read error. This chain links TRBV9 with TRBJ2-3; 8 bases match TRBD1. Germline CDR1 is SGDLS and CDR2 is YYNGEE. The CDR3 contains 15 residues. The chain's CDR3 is CAGSVGQGNRDTQYF. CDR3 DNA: TGTGCCGGCAGCGTAGGACAGGGAAACAGGGATACGCAGTATTTT. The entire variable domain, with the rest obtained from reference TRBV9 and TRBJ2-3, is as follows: DSGVTQTPKHLITATGQRVTLRCSPRSGDLSVYWYQQSLDQGLQFLIQYYNGEERAKGNILERFSAQQFPDLHSELNLSSLELGDSALYFCAGSVGQGNRDTQYFGPGTRLTVL.